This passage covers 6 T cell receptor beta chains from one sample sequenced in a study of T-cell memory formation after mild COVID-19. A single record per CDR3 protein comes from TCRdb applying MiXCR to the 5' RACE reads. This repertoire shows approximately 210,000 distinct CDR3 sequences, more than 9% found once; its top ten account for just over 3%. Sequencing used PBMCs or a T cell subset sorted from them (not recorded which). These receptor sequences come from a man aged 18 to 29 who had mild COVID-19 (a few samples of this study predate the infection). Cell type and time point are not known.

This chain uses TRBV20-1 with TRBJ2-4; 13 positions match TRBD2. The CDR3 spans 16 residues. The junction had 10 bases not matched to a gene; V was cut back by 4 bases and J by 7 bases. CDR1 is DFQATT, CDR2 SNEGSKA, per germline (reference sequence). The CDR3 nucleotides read TGCAGTGCTACCCCGACTAGCGGGGGGACGAGGAACATTCAGTACTTC. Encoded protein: CSATPTSGGTRNIQYF.

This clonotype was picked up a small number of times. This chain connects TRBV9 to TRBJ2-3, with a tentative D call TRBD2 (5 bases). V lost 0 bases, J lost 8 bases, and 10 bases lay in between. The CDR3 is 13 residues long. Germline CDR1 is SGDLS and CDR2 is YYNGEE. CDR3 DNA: TGTGCCAGCAGCGTAGTCGATGGGAGTACGCAGTATTTT. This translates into CASSVVDGSTQYF.

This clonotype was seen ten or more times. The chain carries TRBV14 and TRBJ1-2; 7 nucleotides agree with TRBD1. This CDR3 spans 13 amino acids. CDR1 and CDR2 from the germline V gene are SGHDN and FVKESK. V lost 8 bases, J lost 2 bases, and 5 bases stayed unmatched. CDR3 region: CASSQGGNYGYTF. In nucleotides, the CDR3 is TGTGCCAGCTCCCAAGGGGGCAACTATGGCTACACCTTC. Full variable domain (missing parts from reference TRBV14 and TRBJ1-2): EAGVTQFPSHSVIEKGQTVTLRCDPISGHDNLYWYRRVMGKEIKFLLHFVKESKQDESGMPNNRFLAERTGGTYSTLKVQPAELEDSGVYFCASSQGGNYGYTFGSGTRLTVV.

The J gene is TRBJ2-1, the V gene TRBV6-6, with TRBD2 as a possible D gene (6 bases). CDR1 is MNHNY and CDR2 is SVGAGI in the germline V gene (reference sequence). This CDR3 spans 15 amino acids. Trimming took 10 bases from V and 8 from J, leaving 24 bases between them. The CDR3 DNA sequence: TGTGCCACCCGGCCCCCGGGACTCCCATCCCATGAGCAGTTCTTC. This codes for CATRPPGLPSHEQFF.

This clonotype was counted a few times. CDR3 coding DNA: TGTGCCAGCAGCCGATATACTAGCGGGGGGGCTGCCTACAATGAGCAGTTCTTC. This sequence encodes CASSRYTSGGAAYNEQFF. This chain joins TRBV4-2 and TRBJ2-1, with 13 positions matching TRBD2. With V trimmed by 4 bases and J by 2 bases, 8 bases remained unmatched. Per the germline V gene, CDR1 is LGHNA and CDR2 is YNFKEQ. The CDR3 length is 18 residues.

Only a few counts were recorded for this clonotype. CDR3 nucleotide sequence: TGTGCCAGCAGTTACGTCGGTGGTCAGCCCCAGCATTTT. Encoded protein: CASSYVGGQPQHF. The chain combines TRBV6-2 or TRBV6-3 with TRBJ1-5; D is unresolved. V was clipped by 2 bases and J by 6 bases, with 8 bases between them. Germline CDR1 MNHEY, CDR2 SVGEGT. CDR3 length: 13 amino acids.